These 24 T cell receptor beta chains share one sample of origin, sequenced in a study of blood T cell repertoires in COVID-19. Sequencing was performed with immunoSEQ multiplex PCR; in TCRdb, only in-frame clones are kept and a portion is missing. The data contain approximately 90,000 clones, 85% of them singletons. Sequencing was done on a sample of peripheral blood. The receptors shown here come from a man older than 75 with acute or convalescent COVID-19.

The V and J genes are TRBV24-1 and TRBJ2-7; TRBD2 is a possible D gene (6 bases). The germline gives CDR1 KGHDR, CDR2 SFDVKD. The CDR3 runs to 14 residues. Trimming removed 1 base from V and 5 bases from J, with 11 bases in between. The CDR3 DNA follows: TGTGCCACCAGTGATTTCGGAGGGTCCCACGAGCAGTACTTC. Translation: CATSDFGGSHEQYF.

This chain uses TRBV12-3 or TRBV12-4 with TRBJ1-2; perhaps TRBD1 as D (6 bases). V lost 7 bases and J lost 7, with 13 bases in between. The CDR3 runs 12 residues. CDR3: CASMRGAFGYTF. The CDR3 DNA reads TGTGCCAGCATGCGGGGGGCATTTGGCTACACCTTC.

V gene TRBV5-1 combines with J gene TRBJ1-2, with 7 bases fitting TRBD1. CDR3 length equals 16 residues. After removal of 2 bases from V and 2 bases from J, the junction contained 9 bases not matched to a gene. Germline V gene sequence: CDR1 SGHRS, CDR2 YFSETQ. The CDR3 bases are TGCGCCAGCAGCTTAAAAAAGGGACAGCTCAACTATGGCTACACCTTC. Protein sequence: CASSLKKGQLNYGYTF.

This sequence joins TRBV3-1 (or the pseudogene TRBV3-2) and TRBJ2-1; maybe TRBD1 (5 bases). CDR1 LGHDT and CDR2 YNNKEL come from the germline V gene (reference sequence). This CDR3 is 21 amino acids long. Trimming stripped 0 bases from V and 7 bases from J, with 31 bases between. The CDR3 spells CASSQEATGSKGWTWANEQFF. Here the CDR3 DNA reads TGTGCCAGCAGCCAAGAGGCAACGGGCTCGAAGGGGTGGACATGGGCAAATGAGCAGTTCTTC.

The rearrangement joins TRBV15 to TRBJ2-1; 7 nucleotides agree with TRBD1. The CDR3 consists of 14 residues. From germline, CDR1 is LNHNV and CDR2 YYDKDF (reference sequence). Trimming removed 3 bases from V and 6 bases from J; junction bases left unmatched: 5. CDR3: CATSRKDRLNEQFF. The DNA for the CDR3 is TGTGCCACCAGCAGGAAGGACAGGCTCAATGAGCAGTTCTTC.

A few counts support this clone. V gene TRBV7-9 combines with J gene TRBJ2-6, with TRBD1 matching 7 bases. CDR3 size: 18 residues. V dropped 2 bases and J dropped 0; count of bases not matched to a gene: 7. CDR1 and CDR2 from the germline V gene are SEHNR and FQNEAQ (reference sequence). Here the CDR3 DNA reads TGTGCCAGCAGCTTACGGGACAGATCTATCTCTGGGGCCAACGTCCTGACTTTC. Translated, it gives CASSLRDRSISGANVLTF.

The V gene is TRBV6-5, the J gene TRBJ2-3, with unresolved D. Germline values: CDR1 MNHEY, CDR2 SVGAGI. The CDR3 extends over 13 amino acids. Trimming took off 6 bases at V and 4 bases at J, with 11 bases between the two ends. The CDR3 is CASSLALPDTQYF. CDR3 coding DNA: TGTGCCAGCAGCCTGGCCCTCCCAGATACGCAGTATTTT.

V usage is TRBV5-4 and J usage is TRBJ2-3, with 7 bases aligning to TRBD2. From germline, CDR1 is SGHNT and CDR2 YYREEE (reference sequence). After removal of 6 bases from V and 0 bases from J, the junction contained 10 bases not matched to a gene. This CDR3 is 16 amino acids long. As DNA, the CDR3 is TGTGCCAGCACCACCCCTAGCGGATCTAGCACAGATACGCAGTATTTT. Encoded protein: CASTTPSGSSTDTQYF.

This clone turned up a few times. The chain couples TRBV15 to TRBJ2-7, with TRBD1 matching 9 bases. Trimming at V came to 0 bases and at J to 1 base, leaving 13 bases not matched to a gene. Germline V gives CDR1 LNHNV, CDR2 YYDKDF (reference sequence). The CDR3 contains 19 residues. The CDR3 spells CATSRDRGTGSVVSYEQYF. CDR3 nucleotide sequence: TGTGCCACCAGCAGAGATAGGGGGACAGGGTCGGTAGTTTCCTACGAGCAGTACTTC.

This clone appeared a few times. The chain couples TRBV2 to TRBJ1-5; D ambiguous. Trimming took off 9 bases at V and 3 bases at J, with 9 bases between the two ends. The germline V gene encodes CDR1 SNHLY and CDR2 FYNNEI. This CDR3 has 12 residues. CDR3 sequence: CASTKLNQPQHF. Here the CDR3 DNA reads TGTGCCAGTACTAAACTCAATCAGCCCCAGCATTTT.

The chain has TRBV30 and TRBJ1-4; TRBD1 agrees at 7 bases. The V gene's germline CDR1 is GTSNPN and CDR2 SVGIG (reference sequence). This CDR3 contains 15 residues. Trimming removed 5 bases from V and 5 bases from J; junction bases left unmatched: 11. As DNA, the CDR3 is TGTGCCTGGGCCCCACCGGACAGGAGAAATGAAAAACTGTTTTTT. Encoded protein: CAWAPPDRRNEKLFF.

The chain couples TRBV5-1 to TRBJ2-3; D gene ambiguous. The germline V and J ends were trimmed by 3 bases and 1 base, with 12 bases remaining between them. CDR3 length: 15 residues. The V gene's germline CDR1 is SGHRS and CDR2 YFSETQ. Here the CDR3 reads CASSSTSRGTDTQYF. The CDR3 coding sequence is TGCGCCAGCAGCTCGACCAGTCGGGGCACAGATACGCAGTATTTT. The full variable domain, completed using reference TRBV5-1 and TRBJ2-3, is KAGVTQTPRYLIKTRGQQVTLSCSPISGHRSVSWYQQTPGQGLQFLFEYFSETQRNKGNFPGRFSGRQFSNSRSEMNVSTLELGDSALYLCASSSTSRGTDTQYFGPGTRLTVL.

This chain uses TRBV18 with TRBJ2-5; D unclear. This CDR3 spans 14 amino acids. Germline CDR1 and CDR2: KGHSH and LQKENI. V was pared by 3 bases and J by 1 base, with 9 bases between. CDR3 sequence: CASSPLDPQETQYF. Written as DNA, the CDR3 is TGTGCCAGCTCACCCCTAGACCCCCAAGAGACCCAGTACTTC.

The rearrangement links TRBV5-4 to TRBJ2-7, with 9 positions matching TRBD1. Trimming took 0 bases from V and 6 from J; bases not matched to a gene: 7. The CDR3 contains 15 residues. Germline CDR1 is SGHNT and CDR2 is YYREEE (reference sequence). CDR3 amino acids: CASSLDRGQGAEQYF. The CDR3 DNA reads as TGTGCCAGCAGCTTGGATCGGGGACAGGGAGCCGAGCAGTACTTC.

DNA of the CDR3: TGTGCCACCAGCACAGGGGGCGCGGGGGGTGAAAAACTGTTTTTT. Translating it yields CATSTGGAGGEKLFF. The chain recombines TRBV24-1 with TRBJ1-4; 9 bases match TRBD1. The ends lost 7 bases at V and 7 bases at J; junction bases unmatched: 9. The CDR3 length is 15 residues. The germline V gene has CDR1 KGHDR and CDR2 SFDVKD.

The rearrangement uses TRBV10-3 and TRBJ1-2; possibly TRBD1 for D (6 bases). Trimming took off 2 bases at V and 6 bases at J, with 13 bases between the two ends. CDR3 length: 14 residues. Germline assignment: CDR1 ENHRY and CDR2 SYGVKD. CDR3 in amino acids: CAISERTESHGYTF. CDR3 DNA: TGTGCCATCAGTGAGAGGACAGAGTCCCATGGCTACACCTTC.

The V gene is TRBV5-1, the J gene TRBJ2-3, with TRBD1 as a possible D gene (6 bases). With 4 bases removed from V and 2 bases from J, the gap between germline ends came to 11 bases. This CDR3 spans 14 amino acids. Germline CDR1 reads SGHRS; CDR2 reads YFSETQ. Here the CDR3 DNA reads TGCGCCAGCAGCGAACCAGGGGCCACAGATACGCAGTATTTT. Translating gives CASSEPGATDTQYF.

The chain links TRBV20-1 to TRBJ2-1; 12 nucleotides align to TRBD2. The CDR3 runs 15 residues. Germline trimming cut 3 bases from V and 9 bases from J; bases unmatched to any gene: 9. Germline V gene lookup returns CDR1 DFQATT and CDR2 SNEGSKA (reference sequence). For the CDR3, the DNA is TGCAGTGCTAGTCTTCTAGCGGGAGGGTATGGTGAGCAGTTCTTC. This translates into CSASLLAGGYGEQFF.

The chain is built from TRBV7-2 and TRBJ2-7; 10 bases match TRBD2. CDR3 length: 17 amino acids. Germline V gene data show CDR1 as SGHTA and CDR2 as FQGNSA. V lost 5 bases, J lost 2 bases, and 12 bases stayed unmatched. The CDR3 loop is CASSLEVSGRSPYEQYF. The CDR3 DNA is TGTGCCAGCAGCCTAGAGGTTAGCGGGAGGTCTCCCTACGAGCAGTACTTC.

The chain links TRBV7-9 to TRBJ2-7; possibly TRBD1 for D (6 bases). V was clipped by 0 bases and J by 6 bases, with 15 bases between them. Per the germline V gene, CDR1 is SEHNR and CDR2 is FQNEAQ (reference sequence). The CDR3 has 15 amino acids. In nucleotides, the CDR3 is TGTGCCAGCAGCTTAGCTAAAACACAGGGCTCCGAGCAGTACTTC. Protein sequence: CASSLAKTQGSEQYF.

The CDR3 loop is CASSLVAGLAGSETQYF. CDR3 nucleotide sequence: TGTGCCAGCAGCTTAGTGGCTGGACTAGCGGGATCCGAGACCCAGTACTTC. This chain joins TRBV11-2 and TRBJ2-5; 12 nucleotides align to TRBD2. Per germline, CDR1 SGHAT and CDR2 FQNNGV. Trimming took 1 base from V and 5 from J; bases not matched to a gene: 8. This CDR3 has 17 residues. The full variable domain, in which reference TRBV11-2 and TRBJ2-5 provide the parts outside the CDR3, is EAGVAQSPRYKIIEKRQSVAFWCNPISGHATLYWYQQILGQGPKLLIQFQNNGVVDDSQLPKDRFSAERLKGVDSTLKIQPAKLEDSAVYLCASSLVAGLAGSETQYFGPGTRLLVL.

The rearrangement joins TRBV30 to TRBJ1-4; no clear D. This CDR3 spans 12 amino acids. The germline gives CDR1 GTSNPN, CDR2 SVGIG (reference sequence). Between the trimmed V and J ends, which lost 1 base and 5 bases, there was a span of 5 bases. The CDR3 spells CAWSDLNEKLFF. In DNA, the CDR3 is TGTGCCTGGAGTGACTTAAATGAAAAACTGTTTTTT.

V is TRBV5-5 and J is TRBJ2-3; 8 bases line up with TRBD1. V gave up 0 bases and J gave up 7 bases; unmatched junction bases: 4. The V gene's germline CDR1 is SGHKS and CDR2 YYEKEE (reference sequence). The CDR3 covers 14 residues. The CDR3 sequence: CASSLGTGTYTQYF. The DNA of the CDR3 is TGTGCCAGCAGCTTGGGGACAGGGACTTATACGCAGTATTTT.

This chain joins TRBV6-2 or TRBV6-3 and TRBJ2-5; 9 nucleotides line up with TRBD2. The CDR3 is 16 amino acids. The junction had 7 bases not matched to a gene; V was cut back by 5 bases and J by 0 bases. CDR1 is MNHEY, CDR2 SVGEGT, per germline. The CDR3 nucleotides are TGTGCCAGCAGTCCCAGACTAGCGGACAACCAAGAGACCCAGTACTTC. Protein: CASSPRLADNQETQYF.